This T cell receptor (beta chain) was documented in a study of cytomegalovirus exposure and HLA in healthy donors (dated by TCRdb to about 2017). Notes on the research overall: According to an earlier analysis of several hundred of the donors, about 190 million T cells yielded 120 million or so unique TCR beta sequences and 276 Gb of sequence data. Rather than drawing on any new phenotypic data, the later analysis identified candidate immune exposures from TCR beta sequences and the way those sequences occurred across donors. Of the 300 to 450 genotyped donors, 65% to 90% fell in the genetic ancestry cluster associated with self-reported Caucasian donors. Donor age, sex, ethnicity and CMV serostatus were compiled together with the repertoire data. Class I and class II HLA loci were covered by the typing at four-digit resolution. Roughly 5 DR-DQ haplotypes were handled as single units for association and clustering, since linkage in the cohort was strong. An earlier analysis of around 640 of the donors used high-throughput TCR beta sequencing to judge whether each TCR beta V gene segment behaved as functional or pseudogenic. A later analysis re-examined previously published TCR beta repertoires from more than 550 donors and added high-resolution HLA genotyping to investigate patterns of TCR occurrence. Among about 400 genotyped donors of the cohort, an average of approximately 200,000 unique TCR beta nucleotide sequences was sequenced per donor, of which 15% to 20% were non-productive. Genome-wide SNP genotypes for about 65% of the roughly 670 donors were used in a later genetic analysis, which treated that subset as a discovery cohort. The number of typed donors differed by locus: about 629-630 for A, B, C, DRB1 and DQB1; 522 for DQA1; roughly 600 for DPA1; and some 430 for DPB1. The study aimed to test whether cataloging public T cell receptors could reveal signatures of past pathogen exposure. To predict cytomegalovirus infection status, the study combined high-throughput TCR immunosequencing, statistical association of individual TCRs with disease status, and machine learning. The study profiled the T cell repertoires of under 850 subjects by immunosequencing and related them to cytomegalovirus serostatus. All discovery cohort repertoires had been generated using a single sequencing platform. A separate validation cohort of some 130 different subjects was used in addition to the roughly 700-subject first cohort. About 320 gigabases of sequencing data and some 85 million unique TCR sequences were included in an early release covering 550 to 650 HLA-typed donors.

To note about this clone: Its antigen has not been determined. No base quality values were provided; no much bigger clone lies one nucleotide off.

Overall results and qualifications from the work: An association between a missense DCLRE1C variant and V-gene and J-gene trimming of TCR beta chains was found in a later genetic analysis and replicated in an independent cohort. Immune exposure information for the cohort was limited to CMV serostatus. A later analysis found that HLA-associated TCR beta chains were more clonally expanded and had lower generation probabilities than equally common non-associated chains. The study gave a list of about 170 TCR beta chains associated with cytomegalovirus. Only TCR beta chains were sequenced in this cohort, and the absence of alpha or paired-chain data limited detectable features. The classifier was reported to diagnose cytomegalovirus status with high specificity and sensitivity in both the original cohort and the validation cohort. It was suggested by the authors that the approach could potentially be generalized to other disease states and immunological phenotypes. A further reported finding was that TCR beta sequences accurately predicted the HLA-A and HLA-B alleles for most subjects in the first cohort. When HLA alleles, especially DR and DQ, strongly co-occurred, attributing TCR associations to individual alleles was difficult. A later analysis associated about 16,000 TCR beta sequences with specific HLA alleles at a false discovery rate of 0.05. Across donors, most TCR sequences were observed very rarely, whereas some public TCRs were present in many individuals. Several of the top co-occurrence clusters appeared to be linked to parvovirus B19, influenza, CMV and Epstein-Barr virus, according to a later analysis. A later analysis found that TCR association rates varied across HLA loci, with DRB1 alleles showing the most associated TCRs and HLA-C alleles the fewest. A cluster of highly shared sequence variants was judged likely to be a technical artifact of the sequencing pipeline. HLA typing was unavailable for some donors at each locus, so association tests used only the typed subset. A few of the identified cytomegalovirus-associated TCR beta chains were confirmed in vitro to be specific for cytomegalovirus antigens. Most CMV-associated TCR beta chains appeared to be HLA-restricted in a later analysis, and the HLA associations seemed to be driven largely by CMV exposure. In an earlier analysis of approximately 590 of the donors, most TCR beta V segments appeared in productive rearrangements about 87% or about 30% of the time, broadly matching IMGT annotations. Correlated functional status among segregating V segments might be attributable to linkage disequilibrium, but an unknown experimental factor could not be ruled out. The earlier analysis of some 560 of the donors excluded fewer than 20 rarely observed V segments, including chromosome 9 orphons, because counts were too low. The presence/absence analyses assumed that sequencing depth was roughly uniform across donors, and that assumption may not be true. Compared with the roughly 670-donor mean, donors in an Asian-associated ancestry cluster had fewer N-insertions in productive TCRs, according to a later genetic analysis.

In total, approximately 700 healthy bone marrow donors made up the cohort. All cohort members were sampled while nominally healthy, although unrecorded immune exposures were likely present. The donor tested CMV seronegative and was one of the 352 seronegative cohort members. Every donor gave a peripheral blood sample, and the peripheral blood mononuclear cells from that sample were used for TCR beta sequencing. Genomic DNA was extracted from the blood cell samples with the Qiagen DNeasy Blood Extraction Kit. The receptor library was made with the immunoSEQ multiplex PCR assay. A mixture of 60 forward primers for TCR Vbeta segments and 13 reverse primers for TCR Jbeta segments was used in the multiplex PCR. Amplification of the CDR3 region of rearranged TCR beta genes was performed with a multiplex PCR assay on genomic DNA. The amplified TCR beta libraries were sequenced on the Illumina HiSeq System as 87-base-pair reads. Per the source publication's procedure: A later analysis tallied some 79 million unique TCR beta chains across the approximately 670 repertoires, and about 10 million of those chains were shared by two or more donors. Raw reads were error-corrected and collapsed into unique sequences with a nearest-neighbor algorithm that merged closely related sequences to remove PCR and sequencing errors. CDR3 sequences were aligned to IMGT reference sequences to assign V, D and J gene segments. Each retained sequence needed at least a six-nucleotide match to both a V gene segment and a J gene segment. Rearrangements were called productive when the CDR3 lacked stop codons and stayed in frame with V and J; all others were non-productive. CDR3 was defined by IMGT convention, running from the second conserved V-encoded cysteine to the conserved J-encoded phenylalanine. In an earlier analysis of 500 to 650 of the donors, sequences lacking an unambiguous match to a single V gene segment were excluded. An earlier analysis of just under 600 of the donors called V segments functional above 56.7% productive rearrangements and segregating when the between-donor standard deviation exceeded 5%. To diagnose cytomegalovirus status from the catalog of TCR beta chain sequences, a statistical classification framework was built. In a later analysis, V and J genes were assigned by comparing TCR nucleotide sequences against IMGT/GENE-DB human TR gene sequences. The TCRdist pipeline was used in a later analysis to assign CDR3 sequences and most-parsimonious VDJ recombination scenarios. A later analysis defined each TCR beta chain by its CDR3 amino acid sequence plus V-gene family, and excluded reads lacking a unique V-gene family. In a later analysis, fewer than 650 highly shared, low-generation-probability nucleotide sequences were removed to address suspected cross-contamination and a sequencing artifact. For each public chain, a later analysis derived a clonal expansion index from normalized ranks of inferred template counts within each repertoire. In a later analysis, generation probabilities were computed using a VDJ recombination model fitted to out-of-frame rearrangements, and the results were checked against IGoR. In a later analysis, hypergeometric tests were used to score TCR-TCR, TCR-HLA and TCR-CMV co-occurrence, with a repertoire-size bias correction applied to TCR pairs. In a later analysis, false discovery rates were estimated by permuting HLA or CMV assignments 20 times. In a later analysis, co-occurring TCRs were grouped using DBSCAN, and TCRdist sequence similarity was added for clustering within HLA-allele-positive subsets. For co-occurrence clustering, repertoires with fewer than 30,000 or more than 120,000 public chains were excluded, along with roughly 5 repertoires with anomalous nucleotide sharing. Not all clones reach the TCRdb copy of this immuneACCESS table, which keeps in-frame sequences only. Checked studies attribute under half of the gap to unresolved V genes and leave the rest unexplained. The D gene and trimming were derived from the DNA, and the V and J assignments and clone size from that table. The sample table shows some 83,000 clones, and approximately 75% are seen once. 4% to 5% of the sample is held by the ten biggest clonotypes.

Material: PBMCs. The origin of this receptor is a man in his sixties in good health and CMV-seronegative.

The CDR3 has the sequence CASLLRGDSPLHF. The base sequence is TGTGCCAGTCTTCTTCGGGGGGATTCACCCCTCCACTTT. The chain is assembled from TRBV6-1 and TRBJ1-6, with TRBD1 tentatively as D gene (5 bases match). V drops 9 bases and J drops 8 bases, leaving 14 bases in between. Per the germline V gene, MNHNS is the CDR1 and SASEGT is the CDR2. From cysteine to phenylalanine, the CDR3 is 13 amino acids long. Of all the DNA, just the CDR3 is kept, 39 bases in frame from base 1.